One sample yielded the 10 T cell receptor beta chains listed below, sequenced in a study of blood T cells in healthy people across ages. The use of a sample-barcoded 5' primer and a J-beta primer mix characterized a second PCR of 7 to 11 cycles. TCRdb reprocessed the 5' RACE reads with MiXCR, giving one entry per CDR3 protein. The table includes 1.5 million to 2 million distinct CDR3 sequences, roughly 49% detected once. The sample taken for sequencing was blood. These receptors originate from a woman aged 40-49 years in good health.

Notes on this clonotype: Its ends do not fully match the called genes, so a read error is possible. This chain connects TRBV10-3 to TRBJ2-1; TRBD2 aligns across 11 bases. The CDR3 runs to 17 residues. CDR1 and CDR2 (germline): ENHRY, SYGVKD. CDR3 region: CAISESPPRLAGNGQFF. In DNA, the CDR3 is TGTGCCATCAGTGAGTCGCCTCCGAGACTAGCGGGGAATGGGCAGTTCTTC.

V and J are TRBV28 and TRBJ2-5; D uncertain. Trimming left V 1 base short and J 5 bases short, with 11 bases between. The V gene's germline CDR1 is MDHEN and CDR2 SYDVKM. The CDR3 is made up of 14 amino acids. The CDR3 sequence is CASSLLNEGETQYF. The CDR3, as DNA: TGTGCCAGCAGTTTATTGAATGAAGGGGAGACCCAGTACTTC.

J is TRBJ1-2 and V is TRBV7-9; tentative D call: TRBD1 (6 bases). Per germline, CDR1 SEHNR and CDR2 FQNEAQ (reference sequence). This CDR3 is 14 amino acids long. V gave up 5 bases and J gave up 5 bases, with 15 bases separating them. CDR3 sequence (DNA): TGTGCCAGCAGCCCCAACAGGGAGACGTATGGCTACACCTTC. The encoded protein is CASSPNRETYGYTF.

The chain is built from TRBV27 and TRBJ1-6; 7 bases fit TRBD1. CDR1 and CDR2 from the germline V gene are MNHEY and SMNVEV (reference sequence). The ends lost 8 bases at V and 7 bases at J; junction bases unmatched: 11. The CDR3 consists of 15 residues. CDR3 DNA: TGTGCCAGCGGAACCGGGACAGCCTTAAATTCACCCCTCCACTTT. Its translation: CASGTGTALNSPLHF.

This clonotype has just a few counts. The chain is built from TRBV10-3 and TRBJ2-7; D possibly corresponds to TRBD1 (5 bases). Per germline, CDR1 ENHRY and CDR2 SYGVKD. There are 13 residues in the CDR3. V shed 0 bases and J shed 7 bases, with 10 bases lying between them. CDR3 amino acids: CAISESNPGEQYF. CDR3 coding DNA: TGTGCCATCAGTGAGTCGAATCCAGGGGAGCAGTACTTC.

The gene calls are TRBV3-1 and TRBJ2-3, with 8 bases fitting TRBD2. The V gene end was trimmed by 4 bases and the J gene end by 5 bases; junction bases not matched to a gene: 8. The CDR3 length is 15 residues. Germline V gene data show CDR1 as LGHDT and CDR2 as YNNKEL (reference sequence). CDR3 protein: CASSPGGGSGDTQYF. The CDR3 region has the DNA TGTGCCAGCAGCCCCGGCGGGGGGTCGGGAGATACGCAGTATTTT.

The V call is TRBV12-3 or TRBV12-4, the J call TRBJ1-2; 12 nucleotides line up with TRBD1. The CDR3 length is 17 residues. V shed 1 base and J 4 bases; nucleotides not matched to a gene: 7. The CDR3 spells CASSLVGQGAIGYGYTF. The CDR3 bases are TGTGCCAGCAGTTTAGTGGGACAGGGGGCTATTGGCTATGGCTACACCTTC.

There are many counts of this clonotype. The V gene is TRBV29-1, the J gene TRBJ2-5; the D gene is possibly TRBD2 (6 bases). The V gene lost 4 bases and the J gene lost 4 bases, with 10 bases spanning the gap. CDR3 length: 12 residues. Germline values: CDR1 SQVTM, CDR2 ANQGSEA. The CDR3 reads CSVAGDSETQYF. The CDR3 bases are TGCAGCGTTGCGGGGGATTCAGAGACCCAGTACTTC.

This clonotype was picked up many times. The rearrangement joins TRBV7-2 to TRBJ2-7; D gene uncertain. There are 14 residues in the CDR3. Germline CDR1 and CDR2: SGHTA and FQGNSA. Trimming took 1 base from V and 2 from J, leaving 9 bases between them. For the CDR3, the DNA is TGTGCCAGCAGCTTAGGTCGGGCCACCTACGAGCAGTACTTC. Residues: CASSLGRATYEQYF.

The chain is built from TRBV7-9 and TRBJ1-6, with TRBD1 identical over 7 bases. J was trimmed by 7 bases and V by 5 bases; bases with no gene match: 8. CDR1 SEHNR and CDR2 FQNEAQ come from the germline V gene (reference sequence). The CDR3 extends over 15 amino acids. In DNA form, the CDR3 reads TGTGCCAGCAGCGAAAAGGGACAGCGGAATTCACCCCTCCACTTT. Translating gives CASSEKGQRNSPLHF.